The 2 T cell receptor beta chains below come from one sample, sequenced in a study of T cell responses to AZD1222 COVID-19 vaccine. Measured with immunoSEQ multiplex PCR; TCRdb has only the in-frame clones, and not every one. The table lists roughly 72,000 clones, 88% of them singletons. Sample: peripheral blood, taken 28 days after the second dose of the MenACWY control vaccine. Receptors originate from an adult who received the MenACWY meningococcal vaccine as a control.

The table lists this clone with a few counts. The V call is TRBV6-5, the J call TRBJ1-2, with a weak D call TRBD1 (5 bases). The CDR3 runs to 15 residues. V lost 2 bases to trimming and J lost 2 bases, with 12 bases between them. CDR1 is MNHEY and CDR2 is SVGAGI in the germline V gene. CDR3 in DNA: TGTGCCAGCAGTTACGGGCGGGACGTCAACTATGGCTACACCTTC. Amino acids: CASSYGRDVNYGYTF.

The chain recombines TRBV7-3 with TRBJ2-5; D tentatively fits TRBD1 or TRBD2 (5 bases each). The CDR3 extends over 13 amino acids. Trimming removed 5 bases from V and 5 bases from J, with 12 bases in between. Germline CDR1 and CDR2: SGHTA and FQGTGA. CDR3: CASSGGPGETQYF. The CDR3 coding sequence is TGTGCCAGCAGCGGGGGACCCGGGGAGACCCAGTACTTC.